This TCR beta chain was sequenced for a study of cytomegalovirus exposure and HLA in healthy donors. For the study at large: Earlier findings included 90 million to 120 million unique TCR beta sequences obtained from about 179 million T cells. General observations from the study: Within an earlier analysis, most TCR beta V segments proved productive either about 90% or about 30% of the time. Reportedly, cytomegalovirus status was diagnosed with high sensitivity and specificity.

To note about this clone: What it recognizes is unknown.

The primer mix had 60 Vbeta and 13 Jbeta primers. The repertoire was sequenced with immunoSEQ multiplex PCR; TCRdb's copy has only in-frame clones and lacks some. The data hold 180,000 or so clones, with under 90% observed a single time. This CDR3 region has 15 residues. CDR1 and CDR2 (germline): MRHNA, SNTAGT. V shed 6 bases and J 9 bases; nucleotides not matched to a gene: 13. The sequencing input was PBMCs. The sequence was collected from a boy aged 2 to 9 in good health and CMV-seronegative. The V call is TRBV6-4, the J call TRBJ1-1; TRBD1 aligns across 10 bases. CDR3 sequence reads: CASSAGTGVLQKAFF. The CDR3 nucleotides are TGTGCCAGCAGCGCCGGGACAGGGGTTCTCCAGAAAGCTTTCTTT.